Listed below are T cell receptor beta chains from one sample, sequenced in a study of Ad26.COV2.S vaccination and SARS-CoV-2 variants. The data were produced by immunoSEQ multiplex PCR, yet TCRdb's version contains in-frame clones alone and is incomplete. The repertoire consists of about 260,000 clones, with around nine tenths occurring once and the leading ten covering just under 3%. The source material was peripheral blood, sampled in a trial of Ad26.COV2.S vaccine versus placebo. Receptor source: a person between 18 and 59 years old who received the Ad26.COV2.S COVID-19 vaccine or a placebo. Each CDR3 is given with its conserved first and last residue. The order of the fields is J gene, clone size, D gene, V gene, CDR3 DNA, CDR3 protein. The D gene is left open where the match is weak. Clone size is stated in some rows and not others, as once, few, many or a class when expanded.

J gene: TRBJ2-3; clone size: -; D gene: -; V gene: TRBV2; CDR3 DNA: TGTGCCAGCAGTGAAAGGTCAGCCACCTTGGCAGATACGCAGTATTTT; CDR3 protein: CASSERSATLADTQYF
J gene: TRBJ1-5; clone size: -; D gene: TRBD1; V gene: TRBV5-1; CDR3 DNA: TGCGCCCGCAGCCAGGGGACAGGGGGGGGTCAGCCCCAGCATTTT; CDR3 protein: CARSQGTGGGQPQHF
J gene: TRBJ2-1; clone size: -; D gene: -; V gene: TRBV7-9; CDR3 DNA: TGTGCCAGCAGCTTAGATATCACTGTAAATGAGCAGTTCTTC; CDR3 protein: CASSLDITVNEQFF
J gene: TRBJ2-5; clone size: -; D gene: TRBD2; V gene: TRBV10-3; CDR3 DNA: TGTGCCATCGGGACTAGCGGGGGACAAGAGACCCAGTACTTC; CDR3 protein: CAIGTSGGQETQYF
J gene: TRBJ1-5; clone size: -; D gene: -; V gene: TRBV5-5; CDR3 DNA: TGTGCCAGCAGCTTGGTAGTGGGTAGCAATCAGCCCCAGCATTTT; CDR3 protein: CASSLVVGSNQPQHF
J gene: TRBJ2-3; clone size: -; D gene: -; V gene: TRBV5-1; CDR3 DNA: TGCGCCAGCAGCTTGGTTGGTGGCCCCGATACGCAGTATTTT; CDR3 protein: CASSLVGGPDTQYF
J gene: TRBJ1-2; clone size: -; D gene: -; V gene: TRBV4-3; CDR3 DNA: TGCGCCAGCAGCCAAGAGGGCCCGGATGGCTACACCTTC; CDR3 protein: CASSQEGPDGYTF
J gene: TRBJ2-1; clone size: few; D gene: -; V gene: TRBV29-1; CDR3 DNA: TGCAGCGTTGAAGTGGGGGGCCCCGGGCGGCAGTTCTTC; CDR3 protein: CSVEVGGPGRQFF
J gene: TRBJ1-2; clone size: few; D gene: TRBD1; V gene: TRBV12-5; CDR3 DNA: TGTGCTAGTGGTTGGGTGGGACAGGATTATGGCTACACCTTC; CDR3 protein: CASGWVGQDYGYTF
J gene: TRBJ2-1; clone size: -; D gene: TRBD1; V gene: TRBV9; CDR3 DNA: TGTGCCAGCAGCGTAGGACAGGGCTCCTACAATGAGCAGTTCTTC; CDR3 protein: CASSVGQGSYNEQFF
J gene: TRBJ2-3; clone size: -; D gene: -; V gene: TRBV6-2/TRBV6-3; CDR3 DNA: TGTGCCAGCAGTTCCCTACGCAGTACACGCACAGATACGCAGTATTTT; CDR3 protein: CASSSLRSTRTDTQYF
J gene: TRBJ1-1; clone size: -; D gene: -; V gene: TRBV25-1; CDR3 DNA: TGTGCCGTAGCTGTGGACATGAACACTGAAGCTTTCTTT; CDR3 protein: CAVAVDMNTEAFF
J gene: TRBJ2-7; clone size: -; D gene: -; V gene: TRBV4-1; CDR3 DNA: TGCGCCAGCAGCCAAGAGCGAGACGGCTACGAGCAGTACTTC; CDR3 protein: CASSQERDGYEQYF
J gene: TRBJ2-5; clone size: -; D gene: -; V gene: TRBV18; CDR3 DNA: TGTGCCAGCTCACCAAGTCGAGAGACCCAGTACTTC; CDR3 protein: CASSPSRETQYF
J gene: TRBJ2-1; clone size: -; D gene: TRBD2; V gene: TRBV7-7; CDR3 DNA: TGTGCCAGCAGCCCGGGACTAGCGGGAGTCACTGAGCAGTTCTTC; CDR3 protein: CASSPGLAGVTEQFF
J gene: TRBJ2-1; clone size: -; D gene: TRBD2; V gene: TRBV19; CDR3 DNA: TGTGCCAGTAGTAAGACTAGCGGCCGCTCCTACAATGAGCAGTTCTTC; CDR3 protein: CASSKTSGRSYNEQFF
J gene: TRBJ2-7; clone size: -; D gene: -; V gene: TRBV6-6; CDR3 DNA: TGTGCCAGCAGCTCCGACACGGCGGGACCCTACGAGCAGTACTTC; CDR3 protein: CASSSDTAGPYEQYF
J gene: TRBJ2-1; clone size: -; D gene: -; V gene: TRBV7-2; CDR3 DNA: TGTGCCAGCAGCTTAAGACAAGGAGGGTCCAATGAGCAGTTCTTC; CDR3 protein: CASSLRQGGSNEQFF
J gene: TRBJ2-2; clone size: -; D gene: TRBD1; V gene: TRBV10-3; CDR3 DNA: TGTGCCATCAGTGAGACAGGGGGCACCGGGGAGCTGTTTTTT; CDR3 protein: CAISETGGTGELFF
J gene: TRBJ1-3; clone size: -; D gene: -; V gene: TRBV6-1; CDR3 DNA: TGTGCCAGCAGTGAAAAAAGTTACTCTGGAAACACCATATATTTT; CDR3 protein: CASSEKSYSGNTIYF
J gene: TRBJ1-1; clone size: -; D gene: -; V gene: TRBV11-1; CDR3 DNA: TGTGCCAGCAGTACAGATTGGGGCACTGAAGCTTTCTTT; CDR3 protein: CASSTDWGTEAFF
J gene: TRBJ2-2; clone size: once; D gene: TRBD2; V gene: TRBV5-5; CDR3 DNA: TGTGCCAGCAGCTTGGGACTAGCGGGGACAAACACCGGGGAGCTGTTTTTT; CDR3 protein: CASSLGLAGTNTGELFF
J gene: TRBJ1-1; clone size: -; D gene: -; V gene: TRBV12-3/TRBV12-4; CDR3 DNA: TGTGCCAGCAGTCTTAAGGGAAACACTGAAGCTTTCTTT; CDR3 protein: CASSLKGNTEAFF
J gene: TRBJ2-4; clone size: -; D gene: -; V gene: TRBV7-7; CDR3 DNA: TGTGCTAGCACCATAAGGGCCTCCCTGGGGAACATTCAGTACTTC; CDR3 protein: CASTIRASLGNIQYF
J gene: TRBJ2-1; clone size: -; D gene: TRBD1; V gene: TRBV24-1; CDR3 DNA: TGTGCCACCAGTGAGCCCCCGGGACAGGGGCCGGGCTCCTACAATGAGCAGTTCTTC; CDR3 protein: CATSEPPGQGPGSYNEQFF
J gene: TRBJ2-2; clone size: -; D gene: -; V gene: TRBV15; CDR3 DNA: TGTGCCACTACCCCAAACAGGGCGAACACCGGGGAGCTGTTTTTT; CDR3 protein: CATTPNRANTGELFF
J gene: TRBJ1-4; clone size: -; D gene: -; V gene: TRBV19; CDR3 DNA: TGTGCCAGTAGTATATTTGAGGGGCCTGAAAAACTGTTTTTT; CDR3 protein: CASSIFEGPEKLFF
J gene: TRBJ1-2; clone size: -; D gene: TRBD1; V gene: TRBV6-5; CDR3 DNA: TGTGCCACCCGGACAGGGGGTTATGGCTACACCTTC; CDR3 protein: CATRTGGYGYTF
J gene: TRBJ2-1; clone size: -; D gene: TRBD2; V gene: TRBV6-2/TRBV6-3; CDR3 DNA: TGTGCCAGCAGTTACACTAGCGGGGGGGCCGGTAGGCCTGAGCAGTTCTTC; CDR3 protein: CASSYTSGGAGRPEQFF
J gene: TRBJ2-2; clone size: -; D gene: -; V gene: TRBV3-1/TRBV3-2; CDR3 DNA: TGTGCCAGCAGCCAGACAACAGTGGGACTTGCCCGGGAGCTGTTTTTT; CDR3 protein: CASSQTTVGLARELFF
J gene: TRBJ1-4; clone size: once; D gene: -; V gene: TRBV7-2; CDR3 DNA: TGTGCCAGCCGAACAGGACTCATCAATGAAAAACTGTTTTTT; CDR3 protein: CASRTGLINEKLFF
J gene: TRBJ2-3; clone size: -; D gene: TRBD2; V gene: TRBV11-2; CDR3 DNA: TGTGCCAGCACCTCGACTAGCGGGGGGGGCACAGATACGCAGTATTTT; CDR3 protein: CASTSTSGGGTDTQYF
J gene: TRBJ2-7; clone size: -; D gene: -; V gene: TRBV6-5; CDR3 DNA: TGTGCCAGCGAAGCCCCAGGGGCCTACGAGCAGTACTTC; CDR3 protein: CASEAPGAYEQYF
J gene: TRBJ1-1; clone size: -; D gene: TRBD1; V gene: TRBV29-1; CDR3 DNA: TGCAGCGTTGGTACTACAGGGGGGTTGAACACTGAAGCTTTCTTT; CDR3 protein: CSVGTTGGLNTEAFF
J gene: TRBJ2-1; clone size: -; D gene: -; V gene: TRBV6-2/TRBV6-3; CDR3 DNA: TGTGCCAGCAGTCCCGTTGGTCCCACGCACAATGAGCAGTTCTTC; CDR3 protein: CASSPVGPTHNEQFF
J gene: TRBJ1-6; clone size: -; D gene: -; V gene: TRBV11-2; CDR3 DNA: TGTGCCAGCAGCTTGGACGCAGCAAATTCACCCCTCCACTTT; CDR3 protein: CASSLDAANSPLHF
J gene: TRBJ2-7; clone size: -; D gene: -; V gene: TRBV19; CDR3 DNA: TGTGCCAGTAGTATTGGCGGATCCTACGAGCAGTACTTC; CDR3 protein: CASSIGGSYEQYF
J gene: TRBJ1-2; clone size: once; D gene: -; V gene: TRBV4-1; CDR3 DNA: TGCGCCAGCAGCCAACGTTTGCGCACAGGAATCCTTAACTATGGCTACACCTTC; CDR3 protein: CASSQRLRTGILNYGYTF
J gene: TRBJ1-5; clone size: -; D gene: -; V gene: TRBV5-4; CDR3 DNA: TGTGCCAGCAGCGTGAAGACAGCCGACGTACAGAATCAGCCCCAGCATTTT; CDR3 protein: CASSVKTADVQNQPQHF
J gene: TRBJ1-6; clone size: -; D gene: TRBD1; V gene: TRBV28; CDR3 DNA: TGTGCCAGCAGTTCCGGGACAGTCAATTCACCCCTCCACTTT; CDR3 protein: CASSSGTVNSPLHF
J gene: TRBJ2-1; clone size: -; D gene: -; V gene: TRBV7-9; CDR3 DNA: TGTGCCAGCAGCTACGGTACTCTATGGGTCAATGAGCAGTTCTTC; CDR3 protein: CASSYGTLWVNEQFF
J gene: TRBJ2-1; clone size: -; D gene: -; V gene: TRBV5-4; CDR3 DNA: TGTGCCAGCAGCTTGTTTGGGAATGAGCAGTTCTTC; CDR3 protein: CASSLFGNEQFF
J gene: TRBJ1-6; clone size: -; D gene: -; V gene: TRBV10-3; CDR3 DNA: TGTGCCATCAGTGATATGGAGGGGCCCTCCTATAATTCACCCCTCCACTTT; CDR3 protein: CAISDMEGPSYNSPLHF
J gene: TRBJ1-2; clone size: once; D gene: -; V gene: TRBV19; CDR3 DNA: TGTGCCAGTAGTATCGGGAGGATCGGTGGCTACACCTTC; CDR3 protein: CASSIGRIGGYTF
J gene: TRBJ2-6; clone size: -; D gene: -; V gene: TRBV5-1; CDR3 DNA: TGCGCCAGCGAAGACCGGGACACAGGCCCAAACTCTGGGGCCAACGTCCTGACTTTC; CDR3 protein: CASEDRDTGPNSGANVLTF
J gene: TRBJ1-6; clone size: -; D gene: -; V gene: TRBV5-6; CDR3 DNA: TGTGCCAGCAGCCTGGACAGCGATTCACCCCTCCACTTT; CDR3 protein: CASSLDSDSPLHF
J gene: TRBJ2-5; clone size: -; D gene: -; V gene: TRBV6-5; CDR3 DNA: TGTGCCAGCACCCAGGCGCAAGAGACCCAGTACTTC; CDR3 protein: CASTQAQETQYF
J gene: TRBJ2-1; clone size: -; D gene: TRBD2; V gene: TRBV10-3; CDR3 DNA: TGTGCCATCCAAGGACTAGCTATTGAGCAGTTCTTC; CDR3 protein: CAIQGLAIEQFF
J gene: TRBJ2-1; clone size: -; D gene: -; V gene: TRBV7-6; CDR3 DNA: TGTGCCAGCAGCTCCACTACCGGGGGCTACAATGAGCAGTTCTTC; CDR3 protein: CASSSTTGGYNEQFF